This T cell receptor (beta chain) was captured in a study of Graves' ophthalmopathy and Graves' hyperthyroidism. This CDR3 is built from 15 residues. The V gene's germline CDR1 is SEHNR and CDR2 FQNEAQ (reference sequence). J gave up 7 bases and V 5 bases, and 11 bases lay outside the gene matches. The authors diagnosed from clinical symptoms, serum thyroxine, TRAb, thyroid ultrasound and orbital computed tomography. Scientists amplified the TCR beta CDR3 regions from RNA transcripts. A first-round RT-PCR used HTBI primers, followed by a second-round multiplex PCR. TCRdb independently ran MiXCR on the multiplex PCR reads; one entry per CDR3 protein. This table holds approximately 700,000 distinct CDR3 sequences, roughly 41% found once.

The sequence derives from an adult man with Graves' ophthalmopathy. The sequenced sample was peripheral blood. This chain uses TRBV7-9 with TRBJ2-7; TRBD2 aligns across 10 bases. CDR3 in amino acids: CASSRLAGASGEQYF. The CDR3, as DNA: TGTGCCAGCAGCCGTCTAGCGGGAGCCTCGGGGGAGCAGTACTTC.